The rows below give T cell receptor beta chains drawn from one sample of a study of OX40 agonist ivuxolimab in advanced cancers. The data were produced by immunoSEQ multiplex PCR, yet TCRdb's version contains in-frame clones alone and is incomplete. The table lists around 18,000 clones, 72% of them singletons. The sample was CD4+ or CD8+ T cells sorted from blood, taken in a trial of the OX40 agonist ivuxolimab. These TCRs come from an adult with an advanced solid tumor such as melanoma, head and neck, liver or kidney cancer. Both conserved end residues are part of each CDR3. D genes are given only for firm matches.

>14|NA|TRBV6-6|TRBJ2-2
CASSYGGGTAELFF
>15|TRBD2|TRBV6-6|TRBJ2-7
CASSYGASGGYEQYF
>14|TRBD1|TRBV6-1|TRBJ1-5
CASLGTGGNQPQHF
>14|NA|TRBV18|NA
CASSQGGGYYEQYF
>15|TRBD1|TRBV6-5|TRBJ2-7
CASSYKGTETYEQYF
>16|TRBD2|TRBV7-2|TRBJ2-1
CASSSRPGLANNEQFF
>14|NA|TRBV2|TRBJ2-5
CASSEAGAQETQYF
>16|TRBD2|TRBV7-2|TRBJ2-7
CASRPPGGGFSYEQYF
>17|NA|TRBV18|TRBJ2-1
CASSPPLSRRYYNEQFF
>13|NA|TRBV7-9|TRBJ1-1
CASSPPSAIEAFF
>12|NA|TRBV6-1|TRBJ1-1
CASTKGEGEAFF
>17|TRBD2|TRBV5-5|TRBJ2-3
CASSIRLAGGPTDTQYF
>13|NA|TRBV2|TRBJ1-1
CASSEYSNTEAFF
>13|NA|TRBV11-1|TRBJ2-5
CASSLRPQETQYF
>19|TRBD1|TRBV18|TRBJ2-1
CASSPRDRGVRSSYNEQFF
>15|NA|TRBV7-8|TRBJ2-7
CASSFFPTPSYEQYF
>16|TRBD2|TRBV4-3|TRBJ2-1
CASSQDGTSGYNEQFF
>15|NA|TRBV11-2|TRBJ2-2
CASSLQGTNTGELFF
>17|NA|TRBV2|TRBJ2-7
CASSTPTGMALYVEQYF
>14|NA|TRBV19|TRBJ2-3
CASSILGGADTQYF